Detailed here is one T cell receptor beta chain. The sample is drawn from a study of blood T cell repertoires in COVID-19. Repertoires were generated with immunoSEQ multiplex PCR, while TCRdb's copy carries only in-frame clones and drops some. The table has approximately 340,000 clones, about four fifths seen once. This CDR3 is built from 14 residues. Germline V CDR1 and CDR2: SGHRS, YFSETQ. Trimming removed 0 bases at V and 1 base at J, with 7 bases between. The chain couples TRBV5-1 to TRBJ1-1; D ambiguous. The clonotype originates from a man in his thirties or forties with active or convalescent COVID-19. The sequenced sample was peripheral blood. The CDR3: CASSLVRENTEAFF. The CDR3 DNA reads TGCGCCAGCAGCTTGGTTCGGGAGAACACTGAAGCTTTCTTT.